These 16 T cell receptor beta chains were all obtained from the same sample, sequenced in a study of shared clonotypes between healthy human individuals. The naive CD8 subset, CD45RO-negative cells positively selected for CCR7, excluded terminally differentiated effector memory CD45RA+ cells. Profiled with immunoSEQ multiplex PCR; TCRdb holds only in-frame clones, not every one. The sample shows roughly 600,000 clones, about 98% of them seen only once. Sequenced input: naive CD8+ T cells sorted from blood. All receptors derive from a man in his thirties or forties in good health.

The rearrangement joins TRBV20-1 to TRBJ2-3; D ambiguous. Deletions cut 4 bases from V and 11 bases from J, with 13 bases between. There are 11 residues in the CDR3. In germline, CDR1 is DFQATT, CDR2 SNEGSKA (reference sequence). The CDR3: CSATKSGLQYF. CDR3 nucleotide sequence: TGCAGTGCTACGAAATCAGGCCTGCAGTATTTT.

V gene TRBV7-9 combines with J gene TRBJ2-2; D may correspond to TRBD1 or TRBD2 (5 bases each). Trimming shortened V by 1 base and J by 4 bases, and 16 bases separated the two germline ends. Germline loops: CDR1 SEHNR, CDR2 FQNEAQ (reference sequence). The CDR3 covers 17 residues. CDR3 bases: TGTGCCAGCAGCTTAGAAGCCCCGGGACCACTCACCGGGGAGCTGTTTTTT. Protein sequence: CASSLEAPGPLTGELFF.

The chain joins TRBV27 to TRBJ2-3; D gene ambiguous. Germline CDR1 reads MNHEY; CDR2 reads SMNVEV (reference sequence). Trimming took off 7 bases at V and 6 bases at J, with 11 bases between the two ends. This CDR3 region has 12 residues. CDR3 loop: CASKKGRDTQYF. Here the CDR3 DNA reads TGTGCCAGCAAAAAGGGAAGGGATACGCAGTATTTT.

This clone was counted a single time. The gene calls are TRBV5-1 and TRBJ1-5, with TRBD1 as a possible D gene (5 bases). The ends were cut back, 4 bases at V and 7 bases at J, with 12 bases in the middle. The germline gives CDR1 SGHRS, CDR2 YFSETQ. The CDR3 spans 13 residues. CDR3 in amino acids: CASSEWGTQPQHF. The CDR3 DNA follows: TGCGCCAGCAGCGAATGGGGGACCCAGCCCCAGCATTTT. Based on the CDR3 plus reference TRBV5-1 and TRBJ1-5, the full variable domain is KAGVTQTPRYLIKTRGQQVTLSCSPISGHRSVSWYQQTPGQGLQFLFEYFSETQRNKGNFPGRFSGRQFSNSRSEMNVSTLELGDSALYLCASSEWGTQPQHFGDGTRLSIL.

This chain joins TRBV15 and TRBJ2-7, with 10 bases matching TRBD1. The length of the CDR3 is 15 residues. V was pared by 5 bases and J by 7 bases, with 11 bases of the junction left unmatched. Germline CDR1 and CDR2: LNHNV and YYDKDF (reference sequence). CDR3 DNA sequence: TGTGCCACCAGCGGCGTTTTCGACAGGGGGCGGGAGCAGTACTTC. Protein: CATSGVFDRGREQYF.

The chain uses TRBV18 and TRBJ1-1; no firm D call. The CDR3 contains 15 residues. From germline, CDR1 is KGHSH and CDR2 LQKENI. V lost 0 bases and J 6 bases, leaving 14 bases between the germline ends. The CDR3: CASSPPLRPLPEAFF. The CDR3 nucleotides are TGTGCCAGCTCACCACCACTCAGACCGCTACCTGAAGCTTTCTTT.

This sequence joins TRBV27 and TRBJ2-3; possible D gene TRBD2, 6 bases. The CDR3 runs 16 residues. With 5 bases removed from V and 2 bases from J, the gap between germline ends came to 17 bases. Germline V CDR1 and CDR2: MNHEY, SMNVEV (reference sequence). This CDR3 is CASSRRDSSPTDTQYF. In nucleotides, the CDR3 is TGTGCCAGCAGTCGGAGGGACTCTAGCCCCACAGATACGCAGTATTTT.

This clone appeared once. The CDR3 here is CASSTVVIDENTEAFF. The CDR3 DNA is TGTGCCAGCTCAACGGTTGTGATAGACGAGAACACTGAAGCTTTCTTT. The rearrangement links TRBV18 to TRBJ1-1; D not certain. In germline, CDR1 is KGHSH, CDR2 LQKENI. The CDR3 has 16 residues. Trimming pared 5 bases from V and 1 base from J, leaving 17 bases between.

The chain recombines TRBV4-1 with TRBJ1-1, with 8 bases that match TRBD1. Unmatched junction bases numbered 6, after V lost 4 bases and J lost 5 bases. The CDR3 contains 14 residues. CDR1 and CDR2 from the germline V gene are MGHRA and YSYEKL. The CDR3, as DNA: TGCGCCAGCAGCCCACAGGGGGTAGGAACTGAAGCTTTCTTT. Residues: CASSPQGVGTEAFF.

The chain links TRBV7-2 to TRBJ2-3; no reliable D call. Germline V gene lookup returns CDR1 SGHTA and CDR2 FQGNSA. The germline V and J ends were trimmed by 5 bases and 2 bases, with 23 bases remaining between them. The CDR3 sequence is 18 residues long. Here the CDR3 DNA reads TGTGCCAGCAGCCTAAGCGCCACTTCACCTGGGGACACAGATACGCAGTATTTT. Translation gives CASSLSATSPGDTDTQYF.

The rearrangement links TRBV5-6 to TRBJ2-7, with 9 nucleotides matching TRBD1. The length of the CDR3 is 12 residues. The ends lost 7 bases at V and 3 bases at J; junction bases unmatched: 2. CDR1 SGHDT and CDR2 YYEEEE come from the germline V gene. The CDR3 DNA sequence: TGTGCCAGCGGGACAGGGCGCTACGAGCAGTACTTC. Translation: CASGTGRYEQYF.

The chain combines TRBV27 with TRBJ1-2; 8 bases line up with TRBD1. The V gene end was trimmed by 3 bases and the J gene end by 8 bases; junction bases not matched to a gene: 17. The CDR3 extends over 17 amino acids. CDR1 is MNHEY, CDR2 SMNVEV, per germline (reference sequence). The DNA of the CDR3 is TGTGCCAGCAGTTTTTTGGAATTGACAGGGGAGTTGAGCGGCTACACCTTC. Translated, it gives CASSFLELTGELSGYTF.

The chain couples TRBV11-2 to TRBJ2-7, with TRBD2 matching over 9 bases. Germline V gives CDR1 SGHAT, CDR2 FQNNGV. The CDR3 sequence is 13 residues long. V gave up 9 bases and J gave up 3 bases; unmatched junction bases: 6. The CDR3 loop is CASASSGNYEQYF. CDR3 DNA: TGTGCCAGTGCCTCTAGCGGGAACTACGAGCAGTACTTC.

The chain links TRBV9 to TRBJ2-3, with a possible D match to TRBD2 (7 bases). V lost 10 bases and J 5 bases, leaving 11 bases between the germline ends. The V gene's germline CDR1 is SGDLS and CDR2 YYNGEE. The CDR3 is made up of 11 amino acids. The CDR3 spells CASGGQDTQYF. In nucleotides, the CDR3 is TGTGCCTCCGGGGGGCAAGATACGCAGTATTTT.

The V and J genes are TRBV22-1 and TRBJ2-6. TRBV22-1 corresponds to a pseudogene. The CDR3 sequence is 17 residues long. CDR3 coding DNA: TGTCCTGGGAGACATACTCGCGAACAAAGTCGGGCCAACGTCCTGACTTTC. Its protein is CPGRHTREQSRANVLTF.

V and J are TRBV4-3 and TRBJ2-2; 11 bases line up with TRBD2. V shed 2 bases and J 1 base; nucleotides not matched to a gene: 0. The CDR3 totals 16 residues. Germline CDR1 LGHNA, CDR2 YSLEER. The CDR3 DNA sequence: TGCGCCAGCAGCCAACTAGCGGGAGGGAACACCGGGGAGCTGTTTTTT. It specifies CASSQLAGGNTGELFF.